These 18 T cell receptor beta chains were sequenced from one sample in a study of shared clonotypes between healthy human individuals. Method: immunoSEQ multiplex PCR; TCRdb's copy keeps in-frame clones and lacks some. The sample yields about 2 million clones, about 95% seen once. The naive CD8 fraction comprised CD45RO-negative cells positively selected for CCR7 and excluded terminally differentiated effector memory CD45RA+ cells. The sequenced sample was naive CD8+ T cells sorted from blood. Source of these receptors: a man aged 18-30 years in good health.

This clone was seen once. This chain joins TRBV7-9 and TRBJ2-1, with 9 bases that match TRBD2. This CDR3 region has 17 residues. Germline trimming cut 1 base from V and 4 bases from J; bases unmatched to any gene: 8. Germline V CDR1 and CDR2: SEHNR, FQNEAQ (reference sequence). Here the CDR3 reads CASSLVTSGSGYNEQFF. The CDR3 DNA reads as TGTGCCAGCAGCTTAGTCACTAGCGGGTCCGGGTACAATGAGCAGTTCTTC.

A single count supports this clone. V gene TRBV7-6 combines with J gene TRBJ2-1, with TRBD2 matching 11 bases. V lost 4 bases to trimming and J lost 4 bases; unmatched junction nucleotides: 12. The CDR3 consists of 18 residues. Germline V CDR1 and CDR2: SGHVS, FNYEAQ. Here the CDR3 DNA reads TGTGCCAGCAGCTCGGGACTTACCGGGACTAGCGGTTACAATGAGCAGTTCTTC. Translating gives CASSSGLTGTSGYNEQFF.

The rearrangement links TRBV9 to TRBJ2-5; 8 bases are shared with TRBD2. Germline V lookup: CDR1 SGDLS, CDR2 YYNGEE. Trimming took 4 bases from V and 1 from J; bases not matched to a gene: 3. This CDR3 is 14 amino acids long. This CDR3 is CASSSGGVQETQYF. The DNA of the CDR3 is TGTGCCAGCAGCTCGGGAGGGGTCCAAGAGACCCAGTACTTC.

The gene calls are TRBV11-2 and TRBJ2-7; D is uncertain. Germline lookup yields CDR1 SGHAT and CDR2 FQNNGV. There are 15 residues in the CDR3. Deletions cut 4 bases from V and 5 bases from J, with 18 bases between. The CDR3 loop reads CASSSAAVSFDEQYF. CDR3 coding DNA: TGTGCCAGCAGCTCGGCCGCGGTCAGCTTTGACGAGCAGTACTTC.

The chain combines TRBV21-1 with TRBJ2-7; TRBD2, the D gene given by the table, was not confirmed from the DNA. TRBV21-1 has pseudogene status. This CDR3 is built from 13 residues. This chain's CDR3 is CASSRTGPYEQYF. The CDR3 DNA reads as TGTGCCAGCAGCCGGACTGGTCCATACGAGCAGTACTTC.

The genes are TRBV7-6 and TRBJ2-5; weak D call: TRBD1 (6 bases). Trimming took off 2 bases at V and 3 bases at J, with 7 bases between the two ends. This CDR3 is built from 13 residues. Germline CDR1 reads SGHVS; CDR2 reads FNYEAQ. In nucleotides, the CDR3 is TGTGCCAGCAGCTTAAACAGGGAAGAGACCCAGTACTTC. It codes for CASSLNREETQYF.

The chain combines TRBV29-1 with TRBJ1-2, with D maybe TRBD1 (5 bases). The ends were cut back, 5 bases at V and 3 bases at J, with 22 bases in the middle. CDR3 length: 16 residues. Germline CDR1 and CDR2: SQVTM and ANQGSEA. CDR3 protein: CSVYPTDKVEDYGYTF. In nucleotides, the CDR3 is TGCAGCGTTTATCCGACGGACAAGGTAGAGGACTATGGCTACACCTTC.

V usage is TRBV2 and J usage is TRBJ2-1; D is uncertain. Trimming cost V 0 bases and J 9 bases, with 9 bases left between them. Germline CDR1 is SNHLY and CDR2 is FYNNEI. This CDR3 is built from 13 residues. The CDR3 spells CASSEAGRGEQFF. As DNA, the CDR3 is TGTGCCAGCAGTGAAGCGGGAAGAGGTGAGCAGTTCTTC.

V and J are TRBV13 and TRBJ2-7; D may be TRBD2 (6 bases). V was pared by 4 bases and J by 1 base, with 14 bases between. In germline, CDR1 is PRHDT, CDR2 FYEKMQ (reference sequence). The CDR3 consists of 15 residues. CDR3 loop: CASSSGGSPSYEQYF. CDR3 DNA: TGTGCCAGCAGCTCCGGGGGATCCCCTTCCTACGAGCAGTACTTC.

The chain couples TRBV9 to TRBJ1-6; D might be TRBD1 (6 bases). The V and J ends lost 5 bases and 8 bases respectively, with 17 bases between them. The CDR3 is made up of 15 amino acids. The germline CDR1 and CDR2 sequences are SGDLS and YYNGEE. The CDR3 DNA reads as TGTGCCAGCAGAGACCTAGGACAGTTGGATTCACCCCTCCACTTT. Protein: CASRDLGQLDSPLHF.

V is TRBV28 and J is TRBJ1-5; 9 nucleotides line up with TRBD1. CDR3 length: 17 amino acids. V lost 6 bases and J lost 0; bases outside the gene matches: 9. Looked up from germline, CDR1 is MDHEN and CDR2 is SYDVKM. The CDR3 coding sequence is TGTGCCAGCAGCCGCGACTGGACAGGGGTTAGCAATCAGCCCCAGCATTTT. This codes for CASSRDWTGVSNQPQHF.

The rearrangement joins TRBV5-1 to TRBJ1-2; tentative D call: TRBD1 (5 bases). V was trimmed by 1 base and J by 6 bases, leaving 13 bases between them. Germline V lookup: CDR1 SGHRS, CDR2 YFSETQ. This CDR3 region has 14 residues. DNA of the CDR3: TGCGCCAGCAGCTTGTTGAGGGGCAGCGATGGCTACACCTTC. Protein: CASSLLRGSDGYTF.

The rearrangement joins TRBV4-2 to TRBJ2-2; unclear D gene. CDR1 LGHNA and CDR2 YNFKEQ come from the germline V gene. The V end lost 0 bases, the J end lost 1 base, and 9 bases lay between the germline ends. This CDR3 has 16 residues. Here the CDR3 reads CASSQDKSRNTGELFF. The CDR3 nucleotides are TGTGCCAGCAGCCAAGATAAATCCAGGAACACCGGGGAGCTGTTTTTT.

V usage is TRBV6-1 and J usage is TRBJ2-7, with D tentatively TRBD1 (6 bases). Between the trimmed V and J ends, which lost 5 bases and 4 bases, there was a span of 12 bases. The CDR3 contains 13 residues. Germline loops: CDR1 MNHNS, CDR2 SASEGT. The CDR3 DNA follows: TGTGCCAGCAGTACCGACAGGCTTTACGAGCAGTACTTC. It specifies CASSTDRLYEQYF.

The V call is TRBV6-1, the J call TRBJ1-2; no definite D call. Germline V gene sequence: CDR1 MNHNS, CDR2 SASEGT. The CDR3 is 12 amino acids. The V end was cut by 11 bases, the J end by 6 bases, with 16 bases between. DNA of the CDR3: TGTGCCGAAACGGACCGCCCGGATGGCTACACCTTC. Encoded protein: CAETDRPDGYTF.

This sequence joins TRBV29-1 and TRBJ2-7; no clear D gene. Trimming shortened V by 6 bases and J by 1 base, and 16 bases separated the two germline ends. Germline CDR1 reads SQVTM; CDR2 reads ANQGSEA. The CDR3 consists of 14 residues. CDR3 coding DNA: TGCAGCGTGGTCGTAGCCGTGATATCCTACGAGCAGTACTTC. As protein: CSVVVAVISYEQYF.

The chain uses TRBV27 and TRBJ2-7; D unclear. This CDR3 is built from 16 residues. Trimming took 6 bases from V and 2 from J, leaving 20 bases between them. Germline values: CDR1 MNHEY, CDR2 SMNVEV (reference sequence). CDR3: CASSPSLGSKPYEQYF. CDR3 in DNA: TGTGCCAGCAGCCCAAGTTTGGGAAGTAAACCCTACGAGCAGTACTTC.

With regard to this clone: The same CDR3 arises from other DNA sequences in this sample as well. The chain uses TRBV7-2 and TRBJ2-1; D ambiguous. V lost 1 base and J 0 bases, leaving 4 bases between the germline ends. Germline V gene sequence: CDR1 SGHTA, CDR2 FQGNSA. CDR3 size: 14 residues. In DNA form, the CDR3 reads TGTGCCAGCAGCTTAGTGGGCTCCTACAATGAGCAGTTCTTC. This gives the protein CASSLVGSYNEQFF.